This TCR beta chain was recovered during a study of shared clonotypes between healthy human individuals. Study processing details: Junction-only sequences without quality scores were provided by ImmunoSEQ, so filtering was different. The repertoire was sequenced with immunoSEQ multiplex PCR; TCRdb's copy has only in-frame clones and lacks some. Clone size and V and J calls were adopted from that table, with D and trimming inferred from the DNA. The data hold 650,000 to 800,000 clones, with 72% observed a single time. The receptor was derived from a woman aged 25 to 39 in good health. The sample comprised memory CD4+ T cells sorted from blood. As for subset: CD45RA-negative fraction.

The CDR3 loop is CASSLSGGGSSGNTIYF. As DNA, the CDR3 is TGCGCCAGCAGCTTGTCTGGTGGGGGGAGCTCTGGAAACACCATATATTTT. This chain links TRBV5-1 with TRBJ1-3; tentative D call: TRBD1 (5 bases). CDR3 length: 17 amino acids. Trimming took off 1 base at V and 0 bases at J, with 14 bases between the two ends. The germline gives CDR1 SGHRS, CDR2 YFSETQ.